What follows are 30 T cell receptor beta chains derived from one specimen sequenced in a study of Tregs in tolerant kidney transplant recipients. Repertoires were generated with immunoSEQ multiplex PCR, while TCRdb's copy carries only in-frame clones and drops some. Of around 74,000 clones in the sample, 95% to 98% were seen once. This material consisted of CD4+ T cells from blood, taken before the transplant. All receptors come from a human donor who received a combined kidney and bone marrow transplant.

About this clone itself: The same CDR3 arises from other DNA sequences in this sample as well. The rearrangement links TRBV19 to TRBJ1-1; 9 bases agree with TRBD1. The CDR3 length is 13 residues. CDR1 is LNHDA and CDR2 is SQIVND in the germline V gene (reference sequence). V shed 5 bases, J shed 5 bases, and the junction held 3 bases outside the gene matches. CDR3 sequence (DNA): TGTGCCAGTAGTGGGACAGGGCGGACTGAAGCTTTCTTT. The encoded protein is CASSGTGRTEAFF.

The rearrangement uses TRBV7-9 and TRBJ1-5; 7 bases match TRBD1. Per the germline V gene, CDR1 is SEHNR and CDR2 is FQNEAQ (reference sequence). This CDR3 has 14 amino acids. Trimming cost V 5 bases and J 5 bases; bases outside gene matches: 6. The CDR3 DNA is TGTGCCAGCAGCCCAGACAGGGCGGATCAGCCCCAGCATTTT. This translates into CASSPDRADQPQHF.

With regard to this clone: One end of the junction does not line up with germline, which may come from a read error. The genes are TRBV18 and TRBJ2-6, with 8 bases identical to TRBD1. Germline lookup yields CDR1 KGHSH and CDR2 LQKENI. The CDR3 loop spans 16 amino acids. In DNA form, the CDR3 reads TGTGGCAGCTCTAGGACAGGGACATTTGGGGCCAACGTCCTGACTTTC. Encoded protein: CGSSRTGTFGANVLTF.

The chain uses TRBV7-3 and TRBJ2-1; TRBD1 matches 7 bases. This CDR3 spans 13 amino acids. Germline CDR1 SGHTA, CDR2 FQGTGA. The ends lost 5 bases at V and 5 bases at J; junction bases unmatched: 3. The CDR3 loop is CASSTTGDNEQFF. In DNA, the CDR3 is TGTGCCAGCAGCACAACAGGGGACAATGAGCAGTTCTTC. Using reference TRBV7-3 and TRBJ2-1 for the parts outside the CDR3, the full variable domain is GAGVSQTPSNKVTEKGKYVELRCDPISGHTALYWYRQSLGQGPEFLIYFQGTGAADDSGLPNDRFFAVRPEGSVSTLKIQRTERGDSAVYLCASSTTGDNEQFFGPGTRLTVL.

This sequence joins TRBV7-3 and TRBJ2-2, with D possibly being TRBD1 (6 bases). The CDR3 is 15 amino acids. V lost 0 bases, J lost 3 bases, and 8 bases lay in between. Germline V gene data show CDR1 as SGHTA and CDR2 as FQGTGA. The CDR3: CASSLTDRYTGELFF. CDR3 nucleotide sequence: TGTGCCAGCAGCTTAACGGACAGATACACCGGGGAGCTGTTTTTT.

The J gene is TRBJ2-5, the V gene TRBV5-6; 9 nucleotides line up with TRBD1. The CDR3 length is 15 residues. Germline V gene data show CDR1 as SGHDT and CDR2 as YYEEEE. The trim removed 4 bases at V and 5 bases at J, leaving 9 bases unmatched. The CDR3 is CASSHEWTGDETQYF. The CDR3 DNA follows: TGTGCCAGCAGCCATGAATGGACAGGGGACGAGACCCAGTACTTC.

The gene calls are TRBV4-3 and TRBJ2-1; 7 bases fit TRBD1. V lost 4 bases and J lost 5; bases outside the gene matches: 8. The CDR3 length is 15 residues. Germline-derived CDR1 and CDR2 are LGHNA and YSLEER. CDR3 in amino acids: CASSPQGQIHNEQFF. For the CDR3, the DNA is TGCGCCAGCAGCCCACAGGGACAGATACACAATGAGCAGTTCTTC.

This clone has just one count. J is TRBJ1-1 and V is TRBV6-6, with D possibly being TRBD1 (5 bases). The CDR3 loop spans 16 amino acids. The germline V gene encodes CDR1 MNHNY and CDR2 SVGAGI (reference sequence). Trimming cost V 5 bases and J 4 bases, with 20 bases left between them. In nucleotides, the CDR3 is TGTGCCAGCAGTCGCCTGGCAGGGTATATCGGCACTGAAGCTTTCTTT. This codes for CASSRLAGYIGTEAFF.

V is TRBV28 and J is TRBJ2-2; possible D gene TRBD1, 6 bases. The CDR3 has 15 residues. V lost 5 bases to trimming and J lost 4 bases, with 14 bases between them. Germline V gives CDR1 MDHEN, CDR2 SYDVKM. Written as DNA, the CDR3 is TGTGCCAGCAGTCCAGGGGTTAGGCGCACCGGGGAGCTGTTTTTT. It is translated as CASSPGVRRTGELFF.

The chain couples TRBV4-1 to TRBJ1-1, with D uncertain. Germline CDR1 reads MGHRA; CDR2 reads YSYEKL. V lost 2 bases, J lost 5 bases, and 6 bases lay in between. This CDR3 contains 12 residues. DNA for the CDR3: TGCGCCAGCAGCCAAAGCTGGACTGAAGCTTTCTTT. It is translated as CASSQSWTEAFF.

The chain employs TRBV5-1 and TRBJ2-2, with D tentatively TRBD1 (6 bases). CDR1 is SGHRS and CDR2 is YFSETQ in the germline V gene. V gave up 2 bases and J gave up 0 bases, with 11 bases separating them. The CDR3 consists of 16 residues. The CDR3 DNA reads TGCGCCAGCAGCTTTAGGACAGTTTCGAACACCGGGGAGCTGTTTTTT. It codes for CASSFRTVSNTGELFF.

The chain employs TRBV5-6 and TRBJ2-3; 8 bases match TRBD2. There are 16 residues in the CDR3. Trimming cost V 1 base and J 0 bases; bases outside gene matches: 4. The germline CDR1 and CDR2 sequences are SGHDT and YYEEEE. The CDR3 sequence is CASSLYPSGSTDTQYF. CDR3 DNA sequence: TGTGCCAGCAGCTTGTACCCTAGCGGGAGCACAGATACGCAGTATTTT.

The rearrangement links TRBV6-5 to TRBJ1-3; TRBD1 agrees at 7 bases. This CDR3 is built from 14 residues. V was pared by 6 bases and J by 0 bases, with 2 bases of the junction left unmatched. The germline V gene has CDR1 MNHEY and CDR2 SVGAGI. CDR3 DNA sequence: TGTGCCAGCAGGGACAGGTCCTCTGGAAACACCATATATTTT. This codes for CASRDRSSGNTIYF.

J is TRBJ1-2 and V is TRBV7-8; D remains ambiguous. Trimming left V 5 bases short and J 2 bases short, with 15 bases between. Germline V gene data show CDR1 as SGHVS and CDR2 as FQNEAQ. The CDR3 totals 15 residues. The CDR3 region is CASSRTDGENYGYTF. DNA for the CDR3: TGTGCCAGCAGCCGGACGGACGGGGAAAACTATGGCTACACCTTC.

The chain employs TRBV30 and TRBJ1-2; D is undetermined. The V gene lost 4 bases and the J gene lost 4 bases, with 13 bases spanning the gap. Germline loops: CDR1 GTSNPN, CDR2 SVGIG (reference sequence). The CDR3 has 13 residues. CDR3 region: CAWTPIQAYGYTF. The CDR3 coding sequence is TGTGCCTGGACACCCATCCAGGCCTATGGCTACACCTTC.

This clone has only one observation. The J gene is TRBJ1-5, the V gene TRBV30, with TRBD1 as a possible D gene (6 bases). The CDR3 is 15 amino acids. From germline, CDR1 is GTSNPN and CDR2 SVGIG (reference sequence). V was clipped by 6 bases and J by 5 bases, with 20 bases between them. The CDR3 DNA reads TGTGCCTGTCGAACTACAGGGAGAGGAGATCAGCCCCAGCATTTT. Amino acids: CACRTTGRGDQPQHF.

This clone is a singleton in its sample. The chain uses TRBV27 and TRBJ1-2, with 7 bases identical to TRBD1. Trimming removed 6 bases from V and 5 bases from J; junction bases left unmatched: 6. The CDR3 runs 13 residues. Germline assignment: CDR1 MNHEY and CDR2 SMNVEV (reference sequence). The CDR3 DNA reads TGTGCCAGCAGATCGACAGGGTCATATGGCTACACCTTC. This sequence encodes CASRSTGSYGYTF.

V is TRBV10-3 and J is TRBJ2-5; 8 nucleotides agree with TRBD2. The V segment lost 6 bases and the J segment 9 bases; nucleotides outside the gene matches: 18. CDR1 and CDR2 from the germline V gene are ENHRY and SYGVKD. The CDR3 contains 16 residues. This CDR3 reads CAISVRTSRSRGAQYF. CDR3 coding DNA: TGTGCCATCAGCGTTAGGACTAGCCGAAGCCGCGGGGCCCAGTACTTC.

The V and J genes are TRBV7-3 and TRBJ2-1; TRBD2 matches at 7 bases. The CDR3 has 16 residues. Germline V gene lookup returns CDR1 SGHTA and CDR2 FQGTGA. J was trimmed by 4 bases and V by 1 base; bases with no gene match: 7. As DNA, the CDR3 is TGTGCCAGCAGCTTAAGGGGATCACTAGCGTACAATGAGCAGTTCTTC. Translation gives CASSLRGSLAYNEQFF. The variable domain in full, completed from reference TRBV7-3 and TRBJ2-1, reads GAGVSQTPSNKVTEKGKYVELRCDPISGHTALYWYRQSLGQGPEFLIYFQGTGAADDSGLPNDRFFAVRPEGSVSTLKIQRTERGDSAVYLCASSLRGSLAYNEQFFGPGTRLTVL.

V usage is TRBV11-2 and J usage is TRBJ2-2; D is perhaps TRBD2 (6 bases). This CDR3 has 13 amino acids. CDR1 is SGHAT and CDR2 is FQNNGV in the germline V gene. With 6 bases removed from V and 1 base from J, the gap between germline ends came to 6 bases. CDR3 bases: TGTGCCAGCAGGGGGGGGAACACCGGGGAGCTGTTTTTT. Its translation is CASRGGNTGELFF.

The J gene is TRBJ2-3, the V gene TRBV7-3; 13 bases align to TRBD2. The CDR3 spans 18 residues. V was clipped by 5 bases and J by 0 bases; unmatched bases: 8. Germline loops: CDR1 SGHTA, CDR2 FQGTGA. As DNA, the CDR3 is TGTGCCAGCAGCCCAATGGGGACTAGCGGGACTAGCACAGATACGCAGTATTTT. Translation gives CASSPMGTSGTSTDTQYF.

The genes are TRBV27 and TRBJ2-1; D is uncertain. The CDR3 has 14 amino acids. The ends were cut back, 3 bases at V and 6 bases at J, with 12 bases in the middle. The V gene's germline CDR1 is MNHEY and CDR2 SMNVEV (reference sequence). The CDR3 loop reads CASSLALVGNEQFF. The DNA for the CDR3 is TGTGCCAGCAGTTTGGCCCTAGTGGGCAATGAGCAGTTCTTC.

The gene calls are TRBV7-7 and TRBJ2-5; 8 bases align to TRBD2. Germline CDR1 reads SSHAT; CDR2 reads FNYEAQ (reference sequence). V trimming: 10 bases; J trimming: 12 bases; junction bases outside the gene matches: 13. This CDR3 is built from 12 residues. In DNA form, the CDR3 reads TGTGCCATGGGGGAGGCGGGAGGCCTCAAGTACTTC. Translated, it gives CAMGEAGGLKYF.

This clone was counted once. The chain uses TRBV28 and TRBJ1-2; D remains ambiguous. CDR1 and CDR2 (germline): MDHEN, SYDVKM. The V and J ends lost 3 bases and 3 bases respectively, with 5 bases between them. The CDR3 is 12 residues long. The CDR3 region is CASSFLHYGYTF. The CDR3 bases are TGTGCCAGCAGTTTCCTTCACTATGGCTACACCTTC.

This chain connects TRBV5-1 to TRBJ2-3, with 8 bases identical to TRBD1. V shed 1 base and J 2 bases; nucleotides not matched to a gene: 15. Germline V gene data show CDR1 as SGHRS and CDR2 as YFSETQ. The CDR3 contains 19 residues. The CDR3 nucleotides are TGCGCCAGCAGCTTGAGGGCCCAGGGGGCAACTCCTTCCACAGATACGCAGTATTTT. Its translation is CASSLRAQGATPSTDTQYF. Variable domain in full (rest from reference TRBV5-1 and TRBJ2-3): KAGVTQTPRYLIKTRGQQVTLSCSPISGHRSVSWYQQTPGQGLQFLFEYFSETQRNKGNFPGRFSGRQFSNSRSEMNVSTLELGDSALYLCASSLRAQGATPSTDTQYFGPGTRLTVL.

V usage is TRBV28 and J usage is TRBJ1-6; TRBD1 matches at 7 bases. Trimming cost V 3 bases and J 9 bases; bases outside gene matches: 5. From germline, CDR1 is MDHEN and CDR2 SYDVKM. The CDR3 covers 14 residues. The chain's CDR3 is CASSFGQGGSPLHF. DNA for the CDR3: TGTGCCAGCAGTTTTGGGCAGGGGGGTTCACCCCTCCACTTT.

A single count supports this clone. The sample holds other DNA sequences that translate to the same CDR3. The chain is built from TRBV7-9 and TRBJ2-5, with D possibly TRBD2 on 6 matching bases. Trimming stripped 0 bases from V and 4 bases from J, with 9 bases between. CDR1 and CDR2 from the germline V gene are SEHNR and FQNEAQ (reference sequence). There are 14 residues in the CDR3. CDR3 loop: CASSLAGGRETQYF. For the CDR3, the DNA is TGTGCCAGCAGCTTAGCGGGAGGTAGAGAGACCCAGTACTTC.

The CDR3 is CASSSSFRLGSTEAFF. CDR3 nucleotide sequence: TGTGCCAGCAGTTCCTCTTTCCGTCTAGGGAGCACTGAAGCTTTCTTT. The chain is built from TRBV28 and TRBJ1-1; the D is unclear. The germline CDR1 and CDR2 sequences are MDHEN and SYDVKM. The CDR3 has 16 amino acids. Trimming cost V 4 bases and J 4 bases, with 19 bases left between them. The full variable domain, completed using reference TRBV28 and TRBJ1-1, is DVKVTQSSRYLVKRTGEKVFLECVQDMDHENMFWYRQDPGLGLRLIYFSYDVKMKEKGDIPEGYSVSREKKERFSLILESASTNQTSMYLCASSSSFRLGSTEAFFGQGTRLTVV.

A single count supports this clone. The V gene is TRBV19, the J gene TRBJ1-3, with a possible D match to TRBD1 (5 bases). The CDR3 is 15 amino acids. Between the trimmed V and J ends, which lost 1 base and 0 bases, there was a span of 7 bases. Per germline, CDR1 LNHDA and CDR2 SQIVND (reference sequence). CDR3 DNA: TGTGCCAGTAGTATAGGACAGATCTCTGGAAACACCATATATTTT. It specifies CASSIGQISGNTIYF.

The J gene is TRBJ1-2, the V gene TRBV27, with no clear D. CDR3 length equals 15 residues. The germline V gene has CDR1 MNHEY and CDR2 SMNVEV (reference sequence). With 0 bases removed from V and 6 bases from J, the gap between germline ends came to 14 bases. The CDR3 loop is CASSLSVGRYNGYTF. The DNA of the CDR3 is TGTGCCAGCAGTTTATCTGTGGGGAGGTATAATGGCTACACCTTC.